One TCR beta chain is described in this entry. Its antigen is unknown. Healthy individuals who donated bone marrow served as the donors. The trim removed 0 bases at V and 1 base at J, leaving 2 bases unmatched. In germline, CDR1 is SGDLS, CDR2 YYNGEE. CDR3 length: 16 residues. Primers included in the PCR were 60 Vbeta and 13 Jbeta primers. TCRdb's table, derived via immunoSEQ multiplex PCR, lists solely in-frame clones and lacks some. The data show approximately 81,000 clones, approximately 69% seen once. This sample was taken from a study of cytomegalovirus exposure and HLA in healthy donors. For the study at large: From HLA-typed donors, an early data release held about 85 million unique TCRs.

Points from the study as a whole: For most TCR beta V segments, an earlier analysis put the productive rate at about 90% or about 30% of the time.

Sequenced: PBMCs. J is TRBJ1-3 and V is TRBV9, with 9 bases aligning to TRBD1. The clonotype originates from a man in his forties or fifties in good health and CMV-seropositive. The CDR3: CASSVGTGDSGNTIYF. The CDR3 DNA follows: TGTGCCAGCAGCGTAGGGACAGGGGATTCTGGAAACACCATATATTTT.